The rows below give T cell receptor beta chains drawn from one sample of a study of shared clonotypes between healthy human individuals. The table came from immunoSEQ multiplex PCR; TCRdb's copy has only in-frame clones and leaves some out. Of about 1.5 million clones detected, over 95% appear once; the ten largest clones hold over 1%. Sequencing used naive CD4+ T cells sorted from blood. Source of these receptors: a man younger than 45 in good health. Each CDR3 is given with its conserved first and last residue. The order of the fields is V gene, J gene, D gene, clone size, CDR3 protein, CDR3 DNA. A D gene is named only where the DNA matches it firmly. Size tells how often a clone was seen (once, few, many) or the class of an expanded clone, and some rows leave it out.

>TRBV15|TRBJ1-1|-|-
CATSRLRGTGLGGTNTEAFF
TGTGCCACCAGCAGACTCAGGGGAACTGGGCTGGGGGGGACGAACACTGAAGCTTTCTTT
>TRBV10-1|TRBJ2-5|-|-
CASSKGFSETQYF
TGCGCCAGCAGTAAGGGGTTTTCGGAGACCCAGTACTTC
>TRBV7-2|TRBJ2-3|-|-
CASSFTPWEYF
TGTGCCAGCAGCTTTACGCCATGGGAGTATTTT
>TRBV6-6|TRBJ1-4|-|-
CASIRALNEKLFF
TGTGCCAGCATCAGGGCACTTAATGAAAAACTGTTTTTT
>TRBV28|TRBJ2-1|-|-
CASTQQVSEQFF
TGTGCCAGTACACAACAGGTTTCCGAGCAGTTCTTC
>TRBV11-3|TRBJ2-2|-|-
CASSPIRGIFDTGELFF
TGTGCCAGCAGCCCCATCAGAGGGATCTTTGACACCGGGGAGCTGTTTTTT
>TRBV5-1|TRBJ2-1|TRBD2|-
CASRLGLAGGYNEQFF
TGCGCCAGCAGACTGGGACTAGCGGGAGGGTACAATGAGCAGTTCTTC
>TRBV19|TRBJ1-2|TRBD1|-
CASSRTGADYGYTF
TGTGCCAGTAGCCGGACAGGGGCCGACTATGGCTACACCTTC
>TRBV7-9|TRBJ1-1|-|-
CASSFGGGYTEAFF
TGTGCCAGCAGCTTTGGAGGGGGATACACTGAAGCTTTCTTT
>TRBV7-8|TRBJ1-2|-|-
CASSLVGTTTTNYGYTF
TGTGCCAGCAGCTTAGTCGGGACAACTACCACTAACTATGGCTACACCTTC
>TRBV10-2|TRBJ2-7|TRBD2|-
CASSPLTSGRNEQYF
TGCGCCAGCAGTCCTCTCACTAGCGGGAGAAACGAGCAGTACTTC
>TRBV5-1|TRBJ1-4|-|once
CASSSGTSREKLFF
TGCGCCAGCAGCTCCGGGACATCGCGCGAAAAACTGTTTTTT
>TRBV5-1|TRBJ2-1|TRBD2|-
CASTQAAGAYNEQFF
TGCGCCAGCACCCAGGCGGCGGGAGCCTACAATGAGCAGTTCTTC
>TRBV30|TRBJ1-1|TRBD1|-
CAWSGPGTGGTEAFF
TGTGCCTGGAGTGGACCCGGGACAGGGGGCACTGAAGCTTTCTTT
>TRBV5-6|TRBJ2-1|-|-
CASGIYNEQFF
TGTGCCAGCGGGATCTACAATGAGCAGTTCTTC
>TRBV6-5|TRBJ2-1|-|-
CASSLDTSSYNEQFF
TGTGCCAGCAGTTTAGACACAAGCTCCTACAATGAGCAGTTCTTC
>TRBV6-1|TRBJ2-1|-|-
CASSPGGSYNEQFF
TGTGCCAGCAGTCCCGGAGGATCTTACAATGAGCAGTTCTTC
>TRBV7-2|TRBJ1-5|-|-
CASSLQGSRNQPQHF
TGTGCCAGCAGCTTACAGGGGAGCCGGAATCAGCCCCAGCATTTT
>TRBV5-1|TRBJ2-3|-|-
CASSLEGAIDTQYF
TGCGCCAGCAGCTTGGAGGGAGCAATAGATACGCAGTATTTT
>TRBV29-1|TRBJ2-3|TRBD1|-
CSAGISRTGADTQYF
TGCAGCGCCGGAATTTCTCGGACAGGGGCAGATACGCAGTATTTT
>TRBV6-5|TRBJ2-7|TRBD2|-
CASSSGLAVEQYF
TGTGCCAGCAGCTCAGGACTAGCGGTGGAGCAGTACTTC
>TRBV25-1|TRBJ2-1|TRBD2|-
CASSENPLLAGVPNEQFF
TGTGCCAGCAGTGAAAATCCCCTGTTAGCGGGAGTGCCCAATGAGCAGTTCTTC
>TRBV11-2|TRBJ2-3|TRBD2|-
CASSLLIGGLATDTQYF
TGTGCCAGCAGCTTACTGATTGGGGGACTAGCTACAGATACGCAATATTTT
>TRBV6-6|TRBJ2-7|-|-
CAILKGPSYEQYF
TGTGCCATCTTGAAAGGGCCCTCCTACGAGCAGTACTTC
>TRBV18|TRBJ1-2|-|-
CASSPRSRDSGSPLANYGYTF
TGTGCCAGCTCACCGCGGAGCCGGGACTCCGGTTCCCCTCTAGCTAACTATGGCTACACCTTC
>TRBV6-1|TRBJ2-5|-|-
CASSQVFGETQYF
TGTGCCAGCAGCCAGGTTTTCGGAGAGACCCAGTACTTC
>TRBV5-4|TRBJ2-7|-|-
CASSLGGRTYEQYF
TGTGCCAGCAGCTTGGGTGGGAGGACCTACGAGCAGTACTTC
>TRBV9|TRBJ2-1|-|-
CASSVGTYEQFF
TGTGCCAGCAGCGTAGGGACGTATGAGCAGTTCTTC
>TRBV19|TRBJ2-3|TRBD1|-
CARLQGPEDTQYF
TGTGCCAGATTACAGGGGCCGGAGGATACGCAGTATTTT
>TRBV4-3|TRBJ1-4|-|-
CASSPPSVTGEKLFF
TGCGCCAGCAGCCCCCCCTCAGTCACAGGCGAAAAACTGTTTTTT
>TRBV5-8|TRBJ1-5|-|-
CASSLTGMAYQAVSNQPQHF
TGTGCCAGCAGCTTGACCGGCATGGCATACCAGGCCGTTAGCAATCAGCCCCAGCATTTT
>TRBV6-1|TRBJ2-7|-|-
CASTTGGEGPQYF
TGTGCCAGCACTACCGGAGGAGAAGGCCCGCAGTACTTC
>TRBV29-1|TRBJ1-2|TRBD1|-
CSVGAGQGKQGYTF
TGCAGCGTTGGAGCTGGACAGGGGAAACAGGGCTACACCTTC